A selection of T cell receptor beta chains follows, all from one sample in a study of identical twins. TCRdb analysed the 5' RACE reads with MiXCR anew, one entry per CDR3 protein. Seen here are approximately 240,000 distinct CDR3 sequences, about an eighth observed once, and the top ten hold around 8.9%. The sequenced sample was memory (CD45RO+) T cells sorted from blood. The receptors originated from a woman aged 18-29 years in good health. The CDR3 runs from the conserved cysteine through the conserved F or W. The order of the fields is clone size, D gene, V gene, J gene, CDR3 DNA, CDR3 protein. D genes are given only for firm matches. Clone size appears in some rows only: once, few, many, or a class for an expanded clone.

NA,NA,TRBV7-9,TRBJ2-5,TGTGCCAGCAGAGGACGGAACCAAGAGACCCAGTACTTC,CASRGRNQETQYF
NA,TRBD1,TRBV7-8,TRBJ1-2,TGTGCCAGCACCCGAGCGGGACAGGCTAACTATGGCTACACCTTC,CASTRAGQANYGYTF
few,NA,TRBV6-4,TRBJ2-3,TGTGCCAGCAGTGACGCGGGCACAGATACGCAGTATTTT,CASSDAGTDTQYF
NA,NA,TRBV20-1,TRBJ1-6,TGCAGTGCTAGCAGGAGCGGGGTGAATTCACCCCTCCACTTT,CSASRSGVNSPLHF
NA,NA,TRBV12-3/TRBV12-4,TRBJ1-1,TGTGCCAGCAGTTATGGGGGTTCGGACACTGAAGCTTTCTTT,CASSYGGSDTEAFF
few,TRBD2,TRBV5-1,TRBJ2-7,TGCGCCAGCAGCTTGGAAGTCCGTATCCCGGGAGGGCAGTACTTC,CASSLEVRIPGGQYF
few,TRBD1,TRBV6-1,TRBJ1-3,TGTGCCAGCCGAACTCCAGGGGGTCCGGGCACCATATATTTT,CASRTPGGPGTIYF
NA,NA,TRBV19,TRBJ2-5,TGTGCCAGTAGCGGAGATCTACCAGGGGAGACCCAGTACTTC,CASSGDLPGETQYF
NA,TRBD2,TRBV4-3,TRBJ2-1,TGCGCCAGCAGCCAGAGGGCTAGCGGGCCTAGCTCCTACAATGAGCAGTTCTTC,CASSQRASGPSSYNEQFF
NA,NA,TRBV27,TRBJ2-1,TGTGCCAGCAGTGTGCTGGACGGGAATGAGCAGTTCTTC,CASSVLDGNEQFF
NA,NA,TRBV3-1,TRBJ1-2,TGTGCCAGCAGGCAGACAGCCAGGAGCTATGGCTACACCTTC,CASRQTARSYGYTF
many,NA,TRBV3-1,TRBJ2-7,TGTGCCAGCAGCCATGATCGGAGCTCCTACGAGCAGTACTTC,CASSHDRSSYEQYF
NA,TRBD2,TRBV7-6,TRBJ2-3,TGTGCCAGTTCAGGACTAGCGAAGACAGATACGCAGTATTTT,CASSGLAKTDTQYF
NA,TRBD1,TRBV6-2/TRBV6-3,TRBJ2-2,TGTGCCAGCAGTCCCCACCCCCAGGGGGCAGTGGGGCTGTTTTTT,CASSPHPQGAVGLFF
many,NA,TRBV5-1,TRBJ2-1,TGCGCCAGCAGCTATACTACGGGAGTTCGCTCCTACAATGAGCAGTTCTTC,CASSYTTGVRSYNEQFF
NA,NA,TRBV20-1,TRBJ1-1,TGCAGTGCTGCGGGCAGGGGAAACACTGAAGCTTTCTTT,CSAAGRGNTEAFF
many,NA,TRBV29-1,TRBJ2-5,TGCAGCGTTGAAGCTCCCGGGACACAGGGGACCCAGTACTTC,CSVEAPGTQGTQYF
many,NA,TRBV7-9,TRBJ1-5,TGTGCCAGCAGCCCCCCGGGGTTCAATCAGCCCCAGCATTTT,CASSPPGFNQPQHF
many,TRBD2,TRBV5-1,TRBJ2-1,TGCGCCAGCAGCCGTAGCGGGAGCTCCTACAATGAGCAGTTCTTC,CASSRSGSSYNEQFF
NA,NA,TRBV12-3/TRBV12-4,TRBJ1-6,TGTGCCAGCAGTTTAGCCCGCGGACTCTCACCCCTCCACTTT,CASSLARGLSPLHF
few,NA,TRBV10-3,TRBJ2-2,TGTGCCATCAGTGAGTCTGGAGGGAGTATCGCCGGGGAGCTGTTTTTT,CAISESGGSIAGELFF
many,NA,TRBV10-3,TRBJ1-1,TGTGCCATCAGTGGGGGGGGCAGGGCGAACACTGAAGCTTTCTTT,CAISGGGRANTEAFF
many,NA,TRBV11-2,TRBJ2-7,TGTGCCAGCAGCCACGGGAGACGGACCTACGAGCAGTACTTC,CASSHGRRTYEQYF
NA,NA,TRBV2,TRBJ2-2,TGTGCCAGCAGGACGACAGGAATCACCGGGGAGCTGTTTTTT,CASRTTGITGELFF
NA,NA,TRBV29-1,TRBJ1-1,TGCAGCGGCTCTCCCCAAGGGCCCGGTACCGACAGATCATTT,CSGSPQGPGTDRSF
few,NA,TRBV28,TRBJ1-3,TGTGCCAGCACCCTTGGGGGAGCCTCTGGAAACACCATATCTTTT,CASTLGGASGNTISF
many,NA,TRBV12-3/TRBV12-4,TRBJ2-3,TGTGCCAGCAGTTTACTGGCGGGATACGGCGATACGCAGTATTTT,CASSLLAGYGDTQYF
few,NA,TRBV20-1,TRBJ2-5,TGCAGTGTATGGGGTATAGAGACCCAGTACTTC,CSVWGIETQYF
many,NA,TRBV18,TRBJ1-3,TGTGCCAGCTCACCACCGGGGGCCTCTGGAAACACCATATATTTT,CASSPPGASGNTIYF
few,TRBD1,TRBV27,TRBJ2-7,TGTGCCAGCAGTCTACGGGACAGGGGCTACGAGCAGTACTTC,CASSLRDRGYEQYF
many,TRBD1,TRBV15,TRBJ1-5,TGTGCCACCAGCATTACCACCGGGACAGATTACCATGGTCAGCCCCAGCATTTT,CATSITTGTDYHGQPQHF
few,NA,TRBV13,TRBJ2-7,TGTGCCAGCAGGTCGTTCTCGGGGGCCTACGAGCAGTACTTC,CASRSFSGAYEQYF
NA,NA,TRBV5-6,TRBJ2-3,TGTGCCAGCAGCTTGTCTAGTGCCCGTCGGACAGATACGCAGTATTTT,CASSLSSARRTDTQYF
NA,NA,TRBV7-8,TRBJ2-1,TGTGCCAGCAGTAAAGGGGAATATGCCCACAATGAGCAGTTCTTC,CASSKGEYAHNEQFF
NA,NA,TRBV7-9,TRBJ2-4,TGTGCCAGCAGCTCAGGGGAGGGATACAAAAACATTCAGTACTTC,CASSSGEGYKNIQYF
NA,NA,TRBV5-1,TRBJ1-1,TGCGCCAGCAGCTTGGGTATGGGGGGCACTGAAGCTTTCTTT,CASSLGMGGTEAFF
few,NA,TRBV3-1,TRBJ2-2,TGTGCCAGCAGCCAAGGGTATCGGCGACGCAACGGGGAGCTGTTTTTT,CASSQGYRRRNGELFF
few,TRBD1,TRBV18,TRBJ1-2,TGTGCCAGCTCACCCGGGACAGGGAGTGATGGCTACACCTTC,CASSPGTGSDGYTF
few,TRBD1,TRBV5-1,TRBJ2-2,TGCGCCAGCAGCTCGGGACAGGTGGACACCGGGGAGCTGTTTTTT,CASSSGQVDTGELFF
NA,NA,TRBV6-1,TRBJ2-7,TGTGCCAGCACCCTGAAGGCCGGAGGCGAGCAGTACTTC,CASTLKAGGEQYF
few,TRBD2,TRBV4-2,TRBJ2-1,TGTGCCAGCAGCCGTTCCATCCCCGGGACTAGCGTGTTCAATGAGCAGTTCTTC,CASSRSIPGTSVFNEQFF
few,NA,TRBV24-1,TRBJ2-5,TGTGCCACCAGTGACCCTGCGCGTGGAGAGACCCAGTACTTC,CATSDPARGETQYF
few,NA,TRBV20-1,TRBJ2-1,TGCAGTGCTGATCTTTCCTACAATGAGCAGTTCTTC,CSADLSYNEQFF
few,TRBD2,TRBV6-1,TRBJ2-5,TGTGCCAGCAACGGACTAGCGGGAGGGCCCCAGACCCAGTACTTC,CASNGLAGGPQTQYF
NA,TRBD2,TRBV4-2,TRBJ2-1,TGTGCCAGCAGCCAAGGGGCACTAGCGGGGGTTTTTGGTGAGCAGTTCTTC,CASSQGALAGVFGEQFF
few,NA,TRBV28,TRBJ1-1,TGTGCCAGCAAAGGTCCGCAGATGAACACTGAAGCTTTCTTT,CASKGPQMNTEAFF
few,NA,TRBV18,TRBJ1-5,TGTGCCAGCTCACCCCGGGCCGCGGTTAATGGCAATCAGCCCCAGCATTTT,CASSPRAAVNGNQPQHF